This TCR beta chain was identified during a study of molecular identifiers for immune sequencing clone quantification. The overall study: Four of five splits of RNA from roughly 18,000 or 92,000 naive CD8 cells were sequenced in replicates.

The bulk TCR libraries were made with methods described before and with listed TCR primers. One entry per CDR3 protein results from TCRdb running MiXCR on the PCR reads. The repertoire holds about 510,000 distinct CDR3 sequences, with around a fifth as singletons. Overall study findings and caveats: In naive cells, under 1% of molecules belonged to clones above 20 RNA copies, against over 99% in effector cells. Highly expanded clone sizes could be underestimated by identical TCR molecules that share a barcode.

In its sample, this clonotype was seen many times. No antigen is known for it. CDR1 is LGHNA and CDR2 is YSLEER in the germline V gene. This CDR3 has 14 amino acids. V lost 4 bases and J 4 bases, leaving 13 bases between the germline ends. This clonotype originated in a human donor in good health. Some libraries in this study had Jurkat cell RNA spiked in. The sample comprised naive CD8+ T cells from blood, with Jurkat cell RNA spiked in. Subset of the sample: FACS-sorted CD8+CD4-CCR7+CD45RA+ naive T cells. The rearrangement links TRBV4-3 to TRBJ1-1, with D tentatively TRBD1 (6 bases). CDR3 amino acids: CASSLGRTVTEAFF. The DNA for the CDR3 is TGCGCCAGCAGCCTTGGACGGACAGTCACTGAAGCTTTCTTT.